One sample yielded the 30 T cell receptor beta chains listed below, sequenced in a study of control samples from healthy donors and cancer patients. Method: immunoSEQ multiplex PCR; TCRdb's copy keeps in-frame clones and lacks some. Among 50,000 or so clones listed, over 85% were seen once. The sequenced material came from PBMCs. Receptors originate from a woman in her 50s with head and neck cancer.

This sequence joins TRBV21-1 and TRBJ1-2; TRBD1, the table's D call, lacks a check against the DNA. TRBV21-1 counts as a pseudogene. The CDR3 loop spans 15 amino acids. In DNA form, the CDR3 reads TGTGCCACTGCGGGACAGGGGGCTCCCTTGAGGGGCTACACCTTC. The encoded protein is CATAGQGAPLRGYTF.

Regarding this clone: Other nucleotide sequences in the sample specify the same CDR3. In nucleotides, the CDR3 is TGTGCCAGCTCACCATCGGGGGCCAACGTCCTGACTTTC. It translates to CASSPSGANVLTF. The chain carries TRBV18 and TRBJ2-6; D is unresolved. The CDR3 is 13 amino acids. Trimming left V 2 bases short and J 4 bases short, with 3 bases between. The V gene's germline CDR1 is KGHSH and CDR2 LQKENI. The variable domain in full, completed from reference TRBV18 and TRBJ2-6, reads NAGVMQNPRHLVRRRGQEARLRCSPMKGHSHVYWYRQLPEEGLKFMVYLQKENIIDESGMPKERFSAEFPKEGPSILRIQQVVRGDSAAYFCASSPSGANVLTFGAGSRLTVL.

Only one count was recorded for this clone. This chain links TRBV10-2 with TRBJ1-5; D call uncertain. This CDR3 has 14 residues. With 5 bases removed from V and 8 bases from J, the gap between germline ends came to 16 bases. Germline loops: CDR1 WSHSY, CDR2 SAAADI. The CDR3 loop is CASSPDGKRKPQHF. As DNA, the CDR3 is TGCGCCAGCAGTCCGGACGGGAAGAGGAAGCCCCAGCATTTT.

The rearrangement joins TRBV7-2 to TRBJ2-7, with D perhaps matching TRBD2 (5 bases). CDR1 SGHTA and CDR2 FQGNSA come from the germline V gene. This CDR3 has 14 amino acids. Trimming stripped 1 base from V and 2 bases from J, with 9 bases between. The CDR3 here is CASSLESGAYEQYF. Written as DNA, the CDR3 is TGTGCCAGCAGCTTAGAGTCCGGGGCCTACGAGCAGTACTTC.

The chain carries TRBV18 and TRBJ1-2, with D maybe TRBD1 (6 bases). The ends were cut back, 6 bases at V and 2 bases at J, with 10 bases in the middle. Per the germline V gene, CDR1 is KGHSH and CDR2 is LQKENI. CDR3 length: 13 residues. The CDR3 sequence: CASSLDRNYGYTF. The CDR3 DNA reads as TGTGCCAGCTCCCTCGACAGGAACTATGGCTACACCTTC.

V and J are TRBV6-5 and TRBJ1-2, with D uncertain. Trimming left V 8 bases short and J 1 base short, with 8 bases between. The germline V gene has CDR1 MNHEY and CDR2 SVGAGI. This CDR3 has 12 amino acids. The DNA of the CDR3 is TGTGCCAGCCAACATGTTAACTATGGCTACACCTTC. Translated, it gives CASQHVNYGYTF.

This clone was observed a few times. The chain is built from TRBV6-5 and TRBJ2-1, with 15 bases lining up with TRBD2. The CDR3 consists of 14 residues. Germline V CDR1 and CDR2: MNHEY, SVGAGI. Unmatched junction bases numbered 6, after V lost 6 bases and J lost 12 bases. The CDR3 sequence is CASSRTSGGAGQFF. CDR3 bases: TGTGCCAGCAGCCGGACTAGCGGGGGGGCTGGGCAGTTCTTC.

The chain links TRBV7-2 to TRBJ1-5, with D hard to call. The CDR3 runs 16 residues. The germline gives CDR1 SGHTA, CDR2 FQGNSA. V was clipped by 0 bases and J by 1 base, with 10 bases between them. In DNA form, the CDR3 reads TGTGCCAGCAGCTTAGCAGCGGTAAGGAGCAATCAGCCCCAGCATTTT. Translated, it gives CASSLAAVRSNQPQHF.

The chain is built from TRBV7-9 and TRBJ1-1; D is unclear. Looked up from germline, CDR1 is SEHNR and CDR2 is FQNEAQ (reference sequence). Trimming pared 0 bases from V and 0 bases from J, leaving 17 bases between. There are 18 residues in the CDR3. CDR3 amino acids: CASSLALGPSAMNTEAFF. The CDR3, as DNA: TGTGCCAGCAGCTTAGCGCTGGGCCCCTCGGCAATGAACACTGAAGCTTTCTTT.

The CDR3 sequence is CSVGTGRNTEAFF. The CDR3 region has the DNA TGCAGCGTCGGGACAGGGAGGAACACTGAAGCTTTCTTT. The V gene is TRBV29-1, the J gene TRBJ1-1; 9 nucleotides agree with TRBD1. CDR1 is SQVTM, CDR2 ANQGSEA, per germline. The CDR3 contains 13 residues. The junction had 3 bases not matched to a gene; V was cut back by 6 bases and J by 1 base.

V usage is TRBV30 and J usage is TRBJ2-2; possibly TRBD2 for D (5 bases). The CDR3 runs to 13 residues. Per germline, CDR1 GTSNPN and CDR2 SVGIG (reference sequence). With 2 bases removed from V and 6 bases from J, the gap between germline ends came to 10 bases. In DNA form, the CDR3 reads TGTGCCTGGAGTCCCTCACTAGCCGGGGAGCTGTTTTTT. Encoded protein: CAWSPSLAGELFF. The whole variable domain, remainder taken from reference TRBV30 and TRBJ2-2, is SQTIHQWPATLVQPVGSPLSLECTVEGTSNPNLYWYRQAAGRGLQLLFYSVGIGQISSEVPQNLSASRPQDRQFILSSKKLLLSDSGFYLCAWSPSLAGELFFGEGSRLTVL.

The chain joins TRBV13 to TRBJ2-1, with a tentative D call TRBD2 (5 bases). Trimming stripped 3 bases from V and 3 bases from J, with 18 bases between. From germline, CDR1 is PRHDT and CDR2 FYEKMQ (reference sequence). The CDR3 has 17 amino acids. For the CDR3, the DNA is TGTGCCAGCAGCTTTCGAGGCCAGCGGCGCCTCTACAATGAGCAGTTCTTC. Amino acid sequence: CASSFRGQRRLYNEQFF.

The V call is TRBV7-6, the J call TRBJ1-2, with D perhaps TRBD1 (6 bases). The V gene's germline CDR1 is SGHVS and CDR2 FNYEAQ. Trimming shortened V by 4 bases and J by 3 bases, and 18 bases separated the two germline ends. This CDR3 has 16 amino acids. CDR3 amino acids: CASSSIVSRGDYGYTF. CDR3 nucleotides: TGTGCCAGCAGCTCAATCGTTTCCAGGGGAGACTATGGCTACACCTTC.

V gene TRBV15 combines with J gene TRBJ2-7, with TRBD1 matching over 8 bases. V shed 5 bases and J 4 bases; nucleotides not matched to a gene: 7. This CDR3 is 14 amino acids long. Germline values: CDR1 LNHNV, CDR2 YYDKDF (reference sequence). Here the CDR3 reads CATSVQGESYEQYF. CDR3 coding DNA: TGTGCCACCAGCGTACAGGGGGAGTCTTACGAGCAGTACTTC. Based on the CDR3 plus reference TRBV15 and TRBJ2-7, the full variable domain is DAMVIQNPRYQVTQFGKPVTLSCSQTLNHNVMYWYQQKSSQAPKLLFHYYDKDFNNEADTPDNFQSRRPNTSFCFLDIRSPGLGDTAMYLCATSVQGESYEQYFGPGTRLTVT.

CDR3 DNA: TGTGCCAGCAGCCAAGGGACTAGCAGCCTTAGCACAGATACGCAGTATTTT. It translates to CASSQGTSSLSTDTQYF. The chain employs TRBV3-1 (or the pseudogene TRBV3-2) and TRBJ2-3, with 8 positions matching TRBD2. Germline CDR1 LGHDT, CDR2 YNNKEL (reference sequence). CDR3 size: 17 residues. V shed 1 base and J 0 bases; nucleotides not matched to a gene: 6.

V and J are TRBV2 and TRBJ2-7, with unresolved D. V lost 0 bases to trimming and J lost 4 bases, with 13 bases between them. Germline V gene data show CDR1 as SNHLY and CDR2 as FYNNEI. The CDR3 has 15 residues. CDR3 coding DNA: TGTGCCAGCAGTGAAGCGAGAAATAAGCCTTACGAGCAGTACTTC. Protein sequence: CASSEARNKPYEQYF.

The J gene is TRBJ2-7, the V gene TRBV5-1; perhaps TRBD1 as D (5 bases). Germline values: CDR1 SGHRS, CDR2 YFSETQ. CDR3 length equals 14 residues. V was trimmed by 0 bases and J by 2 bases, leaving 9 bases between them. In nucleotides, the CDR3 is TGCGCCAGCAGCTTGGACAGGAGCACCTACGAGCAGTACTTC. Protein product: CASSLDRSTYEQYF.

The V gene is TRBV2, the J gene TRBJ2-3, with TRBD2 matching 16 bases. Looked up from germline, CDR1 is SNHLY and CDR2 is FYNNEI. V gave up 6 bases and J gave up 4 bases; unmatched junction bases: 1. CDR3 size: 15 residues. CDR3 DNA: TGTGCCAGCAGGGGACTAGCGGGAGGGTCAGATACGCAGTATTTT. Its translation is CASRGLAGGSDTQYF.

This chain connects TRBV10-3 to TRBJ2-1; the D call may be TRBD1 or TRBD2 (5 bases each). CDR1 ENHRY and CDR2 SYGVKD come from the germline V gene. V was trimmed by 2 bases and J by 9 bases, leaving 14 bases between them. This CDR3 is built from 14 residues. The CDR3 bases are TGTGCCATCAGTGAGGTGGGACCAAGGGGTGAGCAGTTCTTC. Its protein is CAISEVGPRGEQFF.

For the CDR3, the DNA is TGTGCCAGCAGTTACGACGAGTCAGCTCCCGGTGGCTACACCTTC. It translates to CASSYDESAPGGYTF. The chain employs TRBV6-5 and TRBJ1-2; no firm D call. This CDR3 contains 15 residues. V lost 2 bases and J 7 bases, leaving 17 bases between the germline ends. Per germline, CDR1 MNHEY and CDR2 SVGAGI.

The gene calls are TRBV12-3 or TRBV12-4 and TRBJ2-5; D remains unclear. The CDR3 is made up of 12 amino acids. Trimming left V 3 bases short and J 5 bases short, with 7 bases between. CDR3 coding DNA: TGTGCCAGCAGTTTTGTGGGTGAGACCCAGTACTTC. Translated, it gives CASSFVGETQYF.

V usage is TRBV7-9 and J usage is TRBJ1-2, with D possibly TRBD1 on 5 matching bases. The CDR3 runs 17 residues. V was clipped by 5 bases and J by 3 bases, with 22 bases between them. Germline-derived CDR1 and CDR2 are SEHNR and FQNEAQ (reference sequence). CDR3 amino acids: CASSPIDGQGPYYGYTF. The CDR3 DNA sequence: TGTGCCAGCAGCCCGATCGACGGGCAGGGCCCTTACTATGGCTACACCTTC.

The chain links TRBV19 to TRBJ1-4; no clear D. V lost 7 bases and J lost 9, with 21 bases in between. The CDR3 is made up of 15 amino acids. CDR1 LNHDA and CDR2 SQIVND come from the germline V gene (reference sequence). This CDR3 reads CASKYRDGPIQKLFF. The DNA for the CDR3 is TGTGCCAGTAAGTACAGAGACGGCCCTATCCAAAAACTGTTTTTT.

This clone is a singleton in its sample. The rearrangement links TRBV9 to TRBJ1-1, with unresolved D. Trimming took off 3 bases at V and 0 bases at J, with 21 bases between the two ends. Germline values: CDR1 SGDLS, CDR2 YYNGEE. This CDR3 has 18 amino acids. CDR3 bases: TGTGCCAGCAGCGGACCAACCGGGAGAAGTACTTTGAACACTGAAGCTTTCTTT. This gives the protein CASSGPTGRSTLNTEAFF.

This clone was counted a single time. The V gene is TRBV9, the J gene TRBJ2-7; TRBD1 might be the D (6 bases). CDR1 and CDR2 from the germline V gene are SGDLS and YYNGEE. Trimming removed 3 bases at V and 1 base at J, with 11 bases between. The length of the CDR3 is 14 residues. CDR3 loop: CASSAATGSYEQYF. CDR3 sequence (DNA): TGTGCCAGCAGCGCCGCCACAGGGTCCTACGAGCAGTACTTC.

V and J are TRBV2 and TRBJ1-2; D is uncertain. This CDR3 has 14 amino acids. Germline V CDR1 and CDR2: SNHLY, FYNNEI. V lost 6 bases and J 0 bases, leaving 11 bases between the germline ends. The CDR3 DNA reads TGTGCCAGCAGCTTAAGGACGGCTAACTATGGCTACACCTTC. Its translation: CASSLRTANYGYTF. The full variable domain, with the rest looked up from reference TRBV2 and TRBJ1-2, is EPEVTQTPSHQVTQMGQEVILRCVPISNHLYFYWYRQILGQKVEFLVSFYNNEISEKSEIFDDQFSVERPDGSNFTLKIRSTKLEDSAMYFCASSLRTANYGYTFGSGTRLTVV.

J is TRBJ1-4 and V is TRBV28; a possible D gene is TRBD1 (5 bases). From germline, CDR1 is MDHEN and CDR2 SYDVKM. V lost 3 bases, J lost 8 bases, and 10 bases lay in between. This CDR3 is built from 13 residues. The CDR3 here is CASSLGVREKLFF. The CDR3 DNA follows: TGTGCCAGCAGTTTGGGGGTGCGGGAAAAACTGTTTTTT. The entire variable domain, with the rest obtained from reference TRBV28 and TRBJ1-4, is as follows: DVKVTQSSRYLVKRTGEKVFLECVQDMDHENMFWYRQDPGLGLRLIYFSYDVKMKEKGDIPEGYSVSREKKERFSLILESASTNQTSMYLCASSLGVREKLFFGSGTQLSVL.

The gene calls are TRBV27 and TRBJ2-7; the D is unclear. This CDR3 is built from 15 residues. With 4 bases removed from V and 3 bases from J, the gap between germline ends came to 16 bases. Germline values: CDR1 MNHEY, CDR2 SMNVEV (reference sequence). In DNA, the CDR3 is TGTGCCAGCAGTTCAAACCGGGCCTTGGGCTACGAGCAGTACTTC. Amino acid sequence: CASSSNRALGYEQYF.

The CDR3 here is CASSLLAGGILGTDTQYF. The CDR3 region has the DNA TGTGCCAGCAGCTTACTAGCGGGAGGGATCCTGGGGACAGATACGCAGTATTTT. The chain uses TRBV7-2 and TRBJ2-3, with 12 bases that match TRBD2. Germline V gene sequence: CDR1 SGHTA, CDR2 FQGNSA. V trimming: 2 bases; J trimming: 3 bases; junction bases outside the gene matches: 9. This CDR3 has 18 amino acids.

The chain is built from TRBV19 and TRBJ1-1; no clear D gene. Trimming pared 5 bases from V and 0 bases from J, leaving 13 bases between. From germline, CDR1 is LNHDA and CDR2 SQIVND (reference sequence). The CDR3 contains 15 residues. CDR3: CASSATLGMNTEAFF. CDR3 nucleotides: TGTGCCAGTAGTGCGACTTTGGGGATGAACACTGAAGCTTTCTTT.